These 8 T cell receptor beta chains were sequenced from one sample in a study of vaccination and CD4 T cells after COVID-19. The antigens of these receptors remain unknown. Specified treatment: approximately 9-day PBMC culture with coronavirus spike peptide pools or control peptides (ViraFEST assay). Sequenced with the Oncomine TCR Beta short-read assay was DNA taken from cultured CD4+ T cells. TCRdb itself ran the PCR reads through MiXCR, one entry per CDR3 protein. The table shows about 10,000 distinct CDR3 sequences, with roughly 27% occurring only once. The material sequenced was CD4+ T cells from blood, cultured in vitro, taken after SARS-CoV-2 vaccination. The receptors shown here come from a human donor who had recovered from COVID-19.

The chain carries TRBV25-1 and TRBJ2-1; D call uncertain. The CDR3 consists of 13 residues. CDR1 is MGHDK, CDR2 SYGVNS, per germline. The V end was cut by 4 bases, the J end by 6 bases, with 10 bases between. The CDR3 nucleotides are TGTGCCAGCAGTGGTACTCCGACCAATGAGCAGTTCTTC. Protein: CASSGTPTNEQFF.

This clonotype was seen a handful of times. The chain combines TRBV7-3 with TRBJ1-1; no firm D call. The CDR3 spans 13 residues. Trimming shortened V by 2 bases and J by 2 bases, and 6 bases separated the two germline ends. Germline-derived CDR1 and CDR2 are SGHTA and FQGTGA. CDR3 loop: CASSLPPNTEAFF. DNA of the CDR3: TGTGCCAGCAGCTTACCTCCTAACACTGAAGCTTTCTTT. Full variable domain (missing parts from reference TRBV7-3 and TRBJ1-1): GAGVSQTPSNKVTEKGKYVELRCDPISGHTALYWYRQSLGQGPEFLIYFQGTGAADDSGLPNDRFFAVRPEGSVSTLKIQRTERGDSAVYLCASSLPPNTEAFFGQGTRLTVV.

The genes are TRBV6-1 and TRBJ2-5; 7 bases align to TRBD1. Germline CDR1 reads MNHNS; CDR2 reads SASEGT. The CDR3 is made up of 16 amino acids. Trimming took 2 bases from V and 4 from J; bases not matched to a gene: 10. Written as DNA, the CDR3 is TGTGCCAGCAGTGAAAGTCCCCAGGGACAGCTAGAGACCCAGTACTTC. It codes for CASSESPQGQLETQYF.

J is TRBJ2-7 and V is TRBV20-1, with 12 bases matching TRBD2. Trimming took 6 bases from V and 5 from J; bases not matched to a gene: 8. The CDR3 spans 14 residues. Per the germline V gene, CDR1 is DFQATT and CDR2 is SNEGSKA (reference sequence). CDR3 sequence: CSAPTSGSFNEQYF. DNA of the CDR3: TGCAGTGCCCCGACTAGCGGGAGTTTCAACGAGCAGTACTTC.

This chain links TRBV5-1 with TRBJ1-2; D is undetermined. V shed 3 bases and J shed 6 bases, with 24 bases lying between them. This CDR3 contains 17 residues. Germline V gene data show CDR1 as SGHRS and CDR2 as YFSETQ. CDR3 amino acids: CASSYQDGWLSMNGYTF. CDR3 DNA: TGCGCCAGCAGCTACCAAGACGGTTGGCTCTCTATGAATGGCTACACCTTC.

This clonotype was detected only a few times. V is TRBV7-2 and J is TRBJ1-5, with D possibly TRBD1 on 6 matching bases. Trimming took off 4 bases at V and 4 bases at J, with 14 bases between the two ends. This CDR3 has 15 residues. CDR1 and CDR2 (germline): SGHTA, FQGNSA. The CDR3 DNA is TGTGCCAGCAGCTCCCGCCGGGGACATAATCAGCCCCAGCATTTT. It codes for CASSSRRGHNQPQHF.

In its sample, this clonotype was seen a few times. The chain uses TRBV20-1 and TRBJ1-1; 8 nucleotides align to TRBD1. Germline loops: CDR1 DFQATT, CDR2 SNEGSKA (reference sequence). The CDR3 length is 15 residues. V was clipped by 6 bases and J by 3 bases; unmatched bases: 12. The CDR3 DNA reads TGCAGTGCGCGCAGACCGGGACAGGCGGACACTGAAGCTTTCTTT. Translating it yields CSARRPGQADTEAFF.

This clonotype has only one observation. The genes are TRBV18 and TRBJ1-1; D not resolved. This CDR3 has 18 residues. The V end lost 0 bases, the J end lost 4 bases, and 21 bases lay between the germline ends. Germline V lookup: CDR1 KGHSH, CDR2 LQKENI. CDR3 nucleotides: TGTGCCAGCTCACCACCGTCGTGGGAATGGTCCTTGTTCACTGAAGCTTTCTTT. Its translation is CASSPPSWEWSLFTEAFF.